The 15 T cell receptor beta chains listed next were all sequenced from one sample in a study of metastatic and nonmetastatic thyroid tumors. All patients were untreated before thyroid surgery. TCRdb re-clonotyped the PCR reads through MiXCR. Altogether 80,000 to 85,000 clones are present, roughly an eighth being singletons, with the ten largest covering roughly 9.6%. The source material was tumor tissue. These receptors came from a female donor with papillary thyroid cancer or a benign thyroid nodule (not recorded which). Some clones in this sample may be carry-over from other donors' samples.

This clone has a handful of counts. The chain employs TRBV2 and TRBJ1-2; D perhaps matches TRBD1 (6 bases). CDR1 is SNHLY and CDR2 is FYNNEI in the germline V gene. This CDR3 region has 12 residues. Trimming left V 6 bases short and J 2 bases short, with 7 bases between. CDR3 loop: CASSTGNYGYTF. In DNA, the CDR3 is TGTGCCAGCAGCACAGGGAACTATGGCTACACCTTC.

This clone was observed many times. The chain joins TRBV7-9 to TRBJ1-6, with 10 positions matching TRBD1. With 5 bases clipped from V and 10 bases from J, the junction kept 14 bases outside the gene matches. The germline V gene encodes CDR1 SEHNR and CDR2 FQNEAQ (reference sequence). The CDR3 has 17 residues. The CDR3 bases are TGTGCCAGCAGCGGATTTGGACAGGGGGTAGGAGGATCACCCCTCCACTTT. It codes for CASSGFGQGVGGSPLHF.

With respect to this clone: A much bigger clone sits one base away, suggesting this may be a read error. The chain is built from TRBV15 and TRBJ2-7, with 8 bases fitting TRBD2. This CDR3 contains 15 residues. Losses at the gene ends were 7 bases for V and 3 bases for J; bases not matched to a gene: 11. Looked up from germline, CDR1 is LNHNV and CDR2 is YYDKDF (reference sequence). The CDR3 spells CATKTGGAIFYEQYF. The CDR3 DNA is TGTGCCACCAAGACGGGAGGGGCAATTTTCTACGAGCAGTACTTC.

This clone was seen many times. The gene calls are TRBV6-6 and TRBJ2-3; tentative D call: TRBD2 (6 bases). Trimming took off 2 bases at V and 3 bases at J, with 12 bases between the two ends. Germline V lookup: CDR1 MNHNY, CDR2 SVGAGI (reference sequence). There are 15 residues in the CDR3. The CDR3 bases are TGTGCCAGCAGTTACAGTAGCGGTCGGACAGATACGCAGTATTTT. Translating gives CASSYSSGRTDTQYF.

A note on this clone: This may come from a read error, since a much larger clone is one base off. The chain combines TRBV15 with TRBJ1-6; D is uncertain. This CDR3 comprises 16 residues. In germline, CDR1 is LNHNV, CDR2 YYDKDF (reference sequence). Trimming left V 0 bases short and J 5 bases short, with 11 bases between. The CDR3 loop is CATSRDIGNHNSPLHF. CDR3 sequence (DNA): TGTGCCACCAGCAGAGATATCGGGAACCATAATTCACCCCTCCACTTT.

This clone was seen many times. V is TRBV19 and J is TRBJ2-1; weak D call: TRBD2 (5 bases). Trimming stripped 1 base from V and 5 bases from J, with 12 bases between. Germline lookup yields CDR1 LNHDA and CDR2 SQIVND (reference sequence). The CDR3 totals 15 residues. CDR3 protein: CASSIVGSVNNEQFF. CDR3 coding DNA: TGTGCCAGTAGTATAGTTGGTAGCGTAAACAATGAGCAGTTCTTC.

This clone was observed at least ten times. The chain combines TRBV3-1 with TRBJ2-2; D remains ambiguous. Germline V gene data show CDR1 as LGHDT and CDR2 as YNNKEL (reference sequence). Trimming stripped 2 bases from V and 1 base from J, with 5 bases between. The CDR3 runs to 14 residues. The CDR3 spells CASSQSGNTGELFF. The CDR3 DNA reads as TGTGCCAGCAGCCAATCAGGGAACACCGGGGAGCTGTTTTTT. Drawing the rest from reference TRBV3-1 and TRBJ2-2, the complete variable domain is DTAVSQTPKYLVTQMGNDKSIKCEQNLGHDTMYWYKQDSKKFLKIMFSYNNKELIINETVPNRFSPKSPDKAHLNLHINSLELGDSAVYFCASSQSGNTGELFFGEGSRLTVL.

This clone was counted at least ten times. In DNA, the CDR3 is TGTGCCAGCAGTTTATCGAGCCTAGCGGGCGGGAATGAGCAGTTCTTC. Residues: CASSLSSLAGGNEQFF. The V call is TRBV27, the J call TRBJ2-1, with 8 nucleotides matching TRBD2. The germline CDR1 and CDR2 sequences are MNHEY and SMNVEV (reference sequence). With 0 bases clipped from V and 7 bases from J, the junction kept 8 bases outside the gene matches. The CDR3 runs to 16 residues.

In its sample, this clone was seen many times. CDR3 protein: CASSVGSSTQYF. The DNA for the CDR3 is TGTGCCAGCAGCGTCGGTAGTTCTACGCAGTATTTT. This sequence joins TRBV7-2 and TRBJ2-3; D unclear. The CDR3 runs 12 residues. Germline CDR1 and CDR2: SGHTA and FQGNSA. The ends were cut back, 5 bases at V and 8 bases at J, with 11 bases in the middle.

This clone was observed at least ten times. This chain links TRBV11-2 with TRBJ2-6; D unclear. The CDR3 loop spans 15 amino acids. Germline V CDR1 and CDR2: SGHAT, FQNNGV. The V and J ends lost 5 bases and 0 bases respectively, with 8 bases between them. The CDR3 sequence is CASSPRPSGANVLTF. CDR3 DNA sequence: TGTGCCAGCAGCCCTCGGCCCTCTGGGGCCAACGTCCTGACTTTC.

At least ten counts were recorded for this clone. J is TRBJ2-1 and V is TRBV24-1; tentatively, D is TRBD2 (6 bases). Trimming left V 2 bases short and J 1 base short, with 11 bases between. CDR3 length: 16 residues. The germline gives CDR1 KGHDR, CDR2 SFDVKD. Here the CDR3 reads CATSDYSGRSYNEQFF. The DNA for the CDR3 is TGTGCCACCAGTGATTATAGCGGTAGGTCCTACAATGAGCAGTTCTTC.

This clone was seen repeatedly, ten times or more. The chain recombines TRBV10-1 with TRBJ1-4; D is undetermined. The CDR3 loop spans 12 amino acids. Germline V CDR1 and CDR2: WNHNN, SYGVQD (reference sequence). The V end was cut by 9 bases, the J end by 5 bases, with 10 bases between. CDR3 nucleotide sequence: TGCGCCAGGGCGGGAGAGAATGAAAAACTGTTTTTT. Its protein is CARAGENEKLFF.

On this clone itself: A read error may produce the germline difference seen at one junction end. V is TRBV5-1 and J is TRBJ2-7; D perhaps matches TRBD2 (6 bases). This CDR3 spans 16 amino acids. The germline CDR1 and CDR2 sequences are SGHRS and YFSETQ. This CDR3 is CSSSLQSPGLFYEQYF. CDR3 nucleotides: TGCTCCAGCAGCTTGCAGTCCCCGGGACTCTTCTACGAGCAGTACTTC.

This clone has a handful of counts. With a much larger clone just one base away, this may be a read error. The chain links TRBV27 to TRBJ1-1, with TRBD1 as a possible D gene (5 bases). This CDR3 is 15 amino acids long. Germline CDR1 MNHEY, CDR2 SMNVEV (reference sequence). Trimming cost V 4 bases and J 4 bases, with 16 bases left between them. The CDR3 DNA reads as TGTGCCAGCAGTTGGGGCCGGGATGGGAGCACTGAAGCTTTCTTT. It yields the protein CASSWGRDGSTEAFF.

This clone showed up many times. The chain has TRBV20-1 and TRBJ2-7, with 14 positions matching TRBD2. The CDR3 spans 15 residues. V shed 2 bases, J shed 4 bases, and the junction held 4 bases outside the gene matches. The germline CDR1 and CDR2 sequences are DFQATT and SNEGSKA (reference sequence). CDR3 protein: CSARSGTSGSYEQYF. The DNA for the CDR3 is TGCAGTGCTAGAAGCGGGACTAGCGGGAGTTACGAGCAGTACTTC.